These 24 T cell receptor beta chains came from one sample sequenced in a study of CD8 T cells in ankylosing spondylitis. TCRdb used MiXCR to reprocess the 5' RACE reads, holding one entry per CDR3 protein. The sample holds tens of thousands of distinct CDR3 sequences, around 6.4% seen once. Material: synovial fluid, either unsorted or a sorted T cell fraction (not recorded which). The source is a male donor with ankylosing spondylitis.

The J gene is TRBJ1-1, the V gene TRBV7-9; D call uncertain. V dropped 2 bases and J dropped 3 bases, with 7 bases sitting between them. Germline V gives CDR1 SEHNR, CDR2 FQNEAQ (reference sequence). The CDR3 runs to 13 residues. This CDR3 is CASSLQRDTEAFF. In DNA form, the CDR3 reads TGTGCCAGCAGCTTACAACGGGACACTGAAGCTTTCTTT. Full variable domain (outside the CDR3, taken from reference TRBV7-9 and TRBJ1-1): DTGVSQNPRHKITKRGQNVTFRCDPISEHNRLYWYRQTLGQGPEFLTYFQNEAQLEKSRLLSDRFSAERPKGSFSTLEIQRTEQGDSAMYLCASSLQRDTEAFFGQGTRLTVV.

This chain connects TRBV5-6 to TRBJ2-5, with D uncertain. The germline V and J ends were trimmed by 4 bases and 5 bases, with 15 bases remaining between them. The CDR3 has 14 residues. Germline V gene data show CDR1 as SGHDT and CDR2 as YYEEEE. CDR3 coding DNA: TGTGCCAGCAGCCCTCGAAGTTTTGGGGAGACCCAGTACTTC. This sequence encodes CASSPRSFGETQYF.

The chain employs TRBV7-9 and TRBJ2-5; the match to TRBD2 covers 10 bases. Germline V lookup: CDR1 SEHNR, CDR2 FQNEAQ (reference sequence). The CDR3 is 15 residues long. V lost 5 bases to trimming and J lost 7 bases; unmatched junction nucleotides: 10. CDR3 DNA: TGTGCCAGCAGCCCTAGCGGGAGCCCGGGGGGGACCCAGTACTTC. It translates to CASSPSGSPGGTQYF.

The table lists this clonotype with many counts. V is TRBV20-1 and J is TRBJ2-1, with a possible D match to TRBD1 (5 bases). The germline V gene has CDR1 DFQATT and CDR2 SNEGSKA (reference sequence). V was shortened by 0 bases and J by 12 bases, with 9 bases between the two germline ends. The CDR3 contains 11 residues. For the CDR3, the DNA is TGCAGTGCTAGAGACGGGCAGGGGCAGTTCTTC. Its protein product is CSARDGQGQFF.

This clonotype was detected a few times. This chain joins TRBV7-2 and TRBJ2-7; TRBD1 matches 12 bases. Germline assignment: CDR1 SGHTA and CDR2 FQGNSA. The CDR3 consists of 14 residues. Trimming removed 7 bases from V and 6 bases from J; junction bases left unmatched: 7. The CDR3 sequence is CASNPGTGGSEQYF. CDR3 bases: TGTGCCAGCAACCCCGGGACAGGGGGCTCCGAGCAGTACTTC.

Ten or more counts support this clonotype. J is TRBJ2-7 and V is TRBV28; 13 nucleotides align to TRBD2. This CDR3 has 13 residues. J gave up 3 bases and V 9 bases, and 2 bases lay outside the gene matches. CDR1 MDHEN and CDR2 SYDVKM come from the germline V gene. CDR3 amino acids: CASRTSGSYEQYF. Here the CDR3 DNA reads TGTGCCAGTCGGACTAGCGGGAGCTACGAGCAGTACTTC. Together with reference TRBV28 and TRBJ2-7, the CDR3 gives the full variable domain: DVKVTQSSRYLVKRTGEKVFLECVQDMDHENMFWYRQDPGLGLRLIYFSYDVKMKEKGDIPEGYSVSREKKERFSLILESASTNQTSMYLCASRTSGSYEQYFGPGTRLTVT.

This clonotype was seen ten or more times. V gene TRBV4-1 combines with J gene TRBJ2-1; no definite D call. Germline V CDR1 and CDR2: MGHRA, YSYEKL. The CDR3 is 13 residues long. V was shortened by 1 base and J by 10 bases, with 11 bases between the two germline ends. This CDR3 reads CASSQAQVGEQFF. The CDR3 DNA follows: TGCGCCAGCAGCCAAGCTCAGGTAGGAGAGCAGTTCTTC.

In its sample, this clonotype was seen a few times. The chain combines TRBV28 with TRBJ1-5, with a tentative D call TRBD1 (6 bases). There are 15 residues in the CDR3. V lost 3 bases and J lost 5, with 14 bases in between. CDR1 is MDHEN, CDR2 SYDVKM, per germline. DNA of the CDR3: TGTGCCAGCAGTTTGGTCGGGGGCGGTCATCAGCCCCAGCATTTT. Translating it yields CASSLVGGGHQPQHF.

This clonotype showed up many times. CDR3: CASSSGGNQPQHF. Here the CDR3 DNA reads TGTGCCAGCAGCTCCGGGGGCAATCAGCCCCAGCATTTT. The J gene is TRBJ1-5, the V gene TRBV7-6; no reliable D call. This CDR3 is 13 amino acids long. The germline V gene has CDR1 SGHVS and CDR2 FNYEAQ. The V and J ends lost 4 bases and 2 bases respectively, with 6 bases between them.

This clonotype was recorded many times. The gene calls are TRBV20-1 and TRBJ2-1, with D possibly called TRBD1 or TRBD2 (5 bases each). Germline CDR1 reads DFQATT; CDR2 reads SNEGSKA (reference sequence). The CDR3 contains 16 residues. Trimming stripped 3 bases from V and 8 bases from J, with 23 bases between. The DNA of the CDR3 is TGCAGTGCTAGGCGTGGGTGGGACCCGGATAGCGATGAGCAGTTCTTC. It translates to CSARRGWDPDSDEQFF.

This clonotype was seen repeatedly, ten times or more. J is TRBJ2-7 and V is TRBV18; 8 positions agree with TRBD1. The V gene's germline CDR1 is KGHSH and CDR2 LQKENI. The CDR3 sequence is 15 residues long. The J segment lost 2 bases and the V segment lost 2 bases, leaving 5 bases of the junction unmatched. The CDR3 region has the DNA TGTGCCAGCTCACCAGCGACAGGGGTGGCCTACGAGCAGTACTTC. Encoded protein: CASSPATGVAYEQYF.

This clonotype was found many times. The rearrangement joins TRBV28 to TRBJ1-1; D gene unclear. The ends were cut back, 6 bases at V and 1 base at J, with 12 bases in the middle. The CDR3 is made up of 14 amino acids. CDR1 is MDHEN, CDR2 SYDVKM, per germline. The CDR3 spells CASSLGLPNTEAFF. The CDR3 DNA reads TGTGCCAGCAGCCTCGGATTGCCGAACACTGAAGCTTTCTTT.

This clonotype was counted many times. This chain connects TRBV11-2 to TRBJ1-2; 7 positions agree with TRBD1. The CDR3 length is 12 residues. In germline, CDR1 is SGHAT, CDR2 FQNNGV. The ends lost 5 bases at V and 8 bases at J; junction bases unmatched: 5. The CDR3 DNA is TGTGCCAGCAGCCTAAACAGGGGCGGCTACACCTTC. It yields the protein CASSLNRGGYTF.

This clonotype was seen repeatedly, ten times or more. This rearrangement joins TRBV20-1 to TRBJ2-3; TRBD1 aligns across 11 bases. Germline assignment: CDR1 DFQATT and CDR2 SNEGSKA (reference sequence). The length of the CDR3 is 18 residues. V dropped 7 bases and J dropped 2; count of bases not matched to a gene: 17. The CDR3 loop is CSVDRDRGALGATDTQYF. The CDR3 DNA sequence: TGCAGTGTCGACCGGGACAGGGGGGCGTTGGGAGCCACAGATACGCAGTATTTT.

This clonotype was counted at least ten times. This chain joins TRBV7-9 and TRBJ2-1; D is undetermined. With 1 base removed from V and 8 bases from J, the gap between germline ends came to 9 bases. Germline V gene sequence: CDR1 SEHNR, CDR2 FQNEAQ (reference sequence). CDR3 length: 13 residues. DNA of the CDR3: TGTGCCAGCAGCTTAGGGGGAATCTATGAGCAGTTCTTC. Residues: CASSLGGIYEQFF.

This clonotype occurred many times. V usage is TRBV20-1 and J usage is TRBJ2-3; TRBD2 agrees at 12 bases. Germline CDR1 is DFQATT and CDR2 is SNEGSKA (reference sequence). V lost 3 bases, J lost 6 bases, and 7 bases stayed unmatched. There are 15 residues in the CDR3. The CDR3, as DNA: TGCAGTGCTAGGGTTCCTAGCGGGAGGGTGGATACGCAGTATTTT. Protein product: CSARVPSGRVDTQYF.

At least ten counts were recorded for this clonotype. The chain recombines TRBV9 with TRBJ1-2; possible D gene TRBD1, 5 bases. CDR3 length: 15 amino acids. V was trimmed by 4 bases and J by 4 bases, leaving 17 bases between them. The germline V gene encodes CDR1 SGDLS and CDR2 YYNGEE. The chain's CDR3 is CASSPRQSRGYGYTF. CDR3 sequence (DNA): TGTGCCAGCAGCCCGCGACAGAGCCGAGGCTATGGCTACACCTTC.

By share, this clonotype ranks as medium-sized (0.01 to 0.1%). The V gene is TRBV24-1, the J gene TRBJ2-3, with a weak D call TRBD2 (5 bases). This CDR3 region has 16 residues. From germline, CDR1 is KGHDR and CDR2 SFDVKD. The V end was cut by 3 bases, the J end by 5 bases, with 17 bases between. The chain's CDR3 is CATSDRYVGGGDTQYF. For the CDR3, the DNA is TGTGCCACCAGTGATCGTTATGTGGGCGGAGGAGATACGCAGTATTTT.

The sample holds many counts of this clonotype. The chain employs TRBV5-1 and TRBJ2-1; 9 nucleotides line up with TRBD1. The CDR3 is 16 amino acids. Germline-derived CDR1 and CDR2 are SGHRS and YFSETQ. With V trimmed by 0 bases and J by 8 bases, 9 bases remained unmatched. CDR3 in amino acids: CASSLVGTDRGDEQFF. In nucleotides, the CDR3 is TGCGCCAGCAGCTTGGTAGGGACGGACAGGGGAGATGAGCAGTTCTTC.

There are many counts of this clonotype. This chain joins TRBV28 and TRBJ2-7; the D is unclear. The germline V and J ends were trimmed by 8 bases and 3 bases, with 17 bases remaining between them. Germline V gene lookup returns CDR1 MDHEN and CDR2 SYDVKM. The CDR3 has 14 residues. The chain's CDR3 is CASGSSFTLYEQYF. CDR3 coding DNA: TGTGCCAGCGGCTCCTCTTTTACCCTCTACGAGCAGTACTTC.

This clonotype was counted only a few times. This chain joins TRBV27 and TRBJ2-7; maybe TRBD2 (5 bases). The CDR3 sequence is 17 residues long. CDR1 and CDR2 from the germline V gene are MNHEY and SMNVEV (reference sequence). V was clipped by 5 bases and J by 1 base, with 21 bases between them. CDR3 loop: CASSVRSGSTTSYEQYF. CDR3 coding DNA: TGTGCCAGCAGTGTTAGAAGCGGCAGTACCACTTCCTACGAGCAGTACTTC.

This clonotype was counted only a few times. The chain joins TRBV10-3 to TRBJ2-1; 11 bases map to TRBD2. V was clipped by 7 bases and J by 5 bases; unmatched bases: 19. There are 19 residues in the CDR3. CDR1 is ENHRY, CDR2 SYGVKD, per germline. The DNA of the CDR3 is TGTGCCATCACCCCAGGACTAGCGGGCGGATGGGTAGGGGACAATGAGCAGTTCTTC. Translated: CAITPGLAGGWVGDNEQFF.

This clonotype was seen a handful of times. CDR3 nucleotides: TGCGCCAGCAGCCAAAGACAGTTCTCCTACAATGAGCAGTTCTTC. It translates to CASSQRQFSYNEQFF. The chain employs TRBV4-1 and TRBJ2-1, with a possible D match to TRBD1 (5 bases). CDR1 and CDR2 (germline): MGHRA, YSYEKL. This CDR3 is built from 15 residues. V gave up 2 bases and J gave up 0 bases, with 8 bases separating them.

This clonotype has at least ten counts. The V and J genes are TRBV14 and TRBJ2-7, with D hard to call. The CDR3 extends over 14 amino acids. Germline CDR1 reads SGHDN; CDR2 reads FVKESK. Deletions cut 1 base from V and 3 bases from J, with 10 bases between. The CDR3 DNA sequence: TGTGCCAGCAGCCAAGCGGTTGGCGGCTACGAGCAGTACTTC. Encoded protein: CASSQAVGGYEQYF.